This T cell receptor (beta chain) derives from a study of CD4 T cells in relation to SARS-CoV-2 and coronaviruses (dated by TCRdb to about 2021). With regard to the full study: Using patient-derived lymphoblastoid cell lines, the shared crossreactive spike epitopes were mapped to their HLA restriction. At the level of individual TCR clonotypes, the study measured memory CD4+ T cell crossreactivity between SARS-CoV-2 spike protein and common cold coronavirus spike proteins. The Adaptive Biotechnologies TCR-sequencing kit was used to sequence samples from three pre-COVID donors and the naive versus memory experiments, while other data came from Illumina-based sequencing. For other donors in the study, expansion assays were sequenced with a different, Illumina-based TCR-beta assay. On the study overall, not on this receptor specifically: Sequencing of naive versus memory cells indicated that the assay detects memory recall responses, not primary responses primed during culture. Small numbers of patients and of tested TCRs limited the study. In about 60% of donors, memory CD4+ clonotypes turned up that crossrecognized SARS-CoV-2 and at least one common cold coronavirus spike. No donor contributed both pre-pandemic and post-infection samples, which limited tracing the source of pre-existing responses. Because the crossreactivity analysis focused on spike protein, crossreactivity against other viral proteins was not assessed. Compared with monoreactive clones, crossreactive clones had significantly weaker SARS-CoV-2-driven expansion, a result consistent with antigenic imprinting.

CDR1 is given as SGHDN and CDR2 as FVKESK, both from the germline V gene. A distance of 11 bases separates the germline ends of V and J, which lose 2 bases and 3 bases respectively. From the cysteine up to the phenylalanine, the CDR3 has a length of 14 residues. Solely the CDR3 DNA is kept, with 42 bases framed from the first base. A note on this clone: It has no known antigen specificity. No base qualities exist here, and no much larger clone lies one base off it.

CD4+ T cells from unexposed donors were collected before the COVID-19 pandemic (2011-2018). Naive and memory CD4+ T cells were separated from cryopreserved PBMCs through CD4 enrichment, which was followed by EasySep naive CD4+ T cell enrichment. The leukapheresis product used for the unexposed donors was purchased from a commercial source. PBMCs were isolated from leukapheresis product or whole blood by Ficoll-Paque PLUS gradient centrifugation. The PBMCs went either fresh into the expansion assay or into cryopreservation at -140 degrees C. The QIAamp Micro DNA Kit was used to extract genomic DNA from the CD4+ T cells. DNA from uncultured naive and memory CD4+ T cells underwent immunoSEQ TCR-beta sequencing at deep resolution. The paper's processing steps were these. Preprocessing removed nonproductive sequences and CDR3s not starting with C, not ending with F or W, or shorter than 7 amino acids. Cultured and uncultured naive and memory CD4+ repertoires were searched for previously identified spike- and CEF-reactive CDR3s. CDR3 homology was measured as pairwise Levenshtein distance, computed with the stringdist R package after trimming three terminal residues from each end. Not all clones reach the TCRdb copy of this immuneACCESS table, which keeps in-frame sequences only. Checked studies attribute under half of the gap to unresolved V genes and leave the rest unexplained. The V and J calls and clone size come from that table; D and trimming were worked out from the DNA. The sample includes approximately 59,000 clones, with over 70% observed a single time. Of the sample, 1.5% to 2% falls within the top ten clones.

The sample was memory CD4+ T cells from PBMCs. Per the publication, the cell subset or site label means: memory (non-naive) CD4+ T cells. This sequence originates from a human donor in good health. Recombination connected TRBV14 to TRBJ2-7, with no confidently assigned D gene. The CDR3 in this case is CASSQQYRIYEQYF. The DNA is TGTGCCAGCAGCCAACAGTACCGGATCTACGAGCAGTACTTC.